Below, 5 T cell receptor beta chains from the same sample are listed, as sequenced in a study of blood T cells in healthy people across ages (dated by TCRdb to 2013 to 2016). The library was built by means of 5' RACE. Reads for this sample came from an Illumina HiSeq 2500. The second PCR ran for roughly 7 to 12 cycles and used a J-beta primer mix along with a sample-barcoded 5' primer. TCRdb reprocessed the public reads (quality trimming at Q25 with fastp, clone calling with MiXCR) and kept in-frame beta chains. Under each unique CDR3 protein, matching rows form one entry showing the most common genes and DNA. The sample data list about 1.4 million distinct CDR3 sequences, and roughly 59% of these were observed just once. The ten largest account for 6.7% of the sample. Sequencing was performed on blood. These receptors were taken from a man between 18 and 29 years old in good health.

The chain has TRBV10-1 and TRBJ2-5, with D perhaps TRBD2 (5 bases). Trimming stripped 7 bases from V and 2 bases from J, with 17 bases between. The germline V gene encodes CDR1 WNHNN and CDR2 SYGVQD (reference sequence). The CDR3 runs 15 residues. CDR3 nucleotides: TGCGCCAGCACCGGACTCCCGATGGGGCAAGAGACCCAGTACTTC. Protein sequence: CASTGLPMGQETQYF.

The chain combines TRBV28 with TRBJ2-1, with 7 bases matching TRBD1. V shed 5 bases, J shed 15 bases, and the junction held 10 bases outside the gene matches. The CDR3 spans 12 residues. Germline V gene sequence: CDR1 MDHEN, CDR2 SYDVKM. The CDR3 loop is CASSPRDRARFF. CDR3 in DNA: TGTGCCAGCAGTCCAAGAGACAGGGCGCGGTTCTTC. The full variable domain, in which reference TRBV28 and TRBJ2-1 provide the parts outside the CDR3, is DVKVTQSSRYLVKRTGEKVFLECVQDMDHENMFWYRQDPGLGLRLIYFSYDVKMKEKGDIPEGYSVSREKKERFSLILESASTNQTSMYLCASSPRDRARFFGPGTRLTVL.

The CDR3 nucleotides are TGTGCCAGCAGCACCGCCGGGACTAGCTCCGAGCAGTACTTC. Translating it yields CASSTAGTSSEQYF. This rearrangement joins TRBV7-9 to TRBJ2-7; TRBD2 matches at 9 bases. The trim removed 5 bases at V and 6 bases at J, leaving 8 bases unmatched. The CDR3 is 14 residues long. Germline V gene sequence: CDR1 SEHNR, CDR2 FQNEAQ (reference sequence).

The table lists this clonotype with a few counts. The gene calls are TRBV2 and TRBJ2-1; TRBD2 aligns across 7 bases. The trim removed 8 bases at V and 5 bases at J, leaving 12 bases unmatched. This CDR3 contains 15 residues. Germline V gene data show CDR1 as SNHLY and CDR2 as FYNNEI. CDR3 loop: CASFEPSGRNNEQFF. The DNA of the CDR3 is TGTGCCAGCTTCGAGCCTAGCGGCAGGAACAATGAGCAGTTCTTC.

This clonotype was detected only a few times. This chain's CDR3 is CASSQGGEIYNEQFF. CDR3 nucleotides: TGTGCCAGCAGCCAAGGCGGGGAGATCTACAATGAGCAGTTCTTC. The chain employs TRBV4-2 and TRBJ2-1; possibly TRBD2 for D (6 bases). V was clipped by 1 base and J by 3 bases, with 10 bases between them. The CDR3 runs to 15 residues. CDR1 and CDR2 (germline): LGHNA, YNFKEQ.